This T cell receptor (beta chain) is drawn from a study of T cell responses to AZD1222 COVID-19 vaccine. There are 14 residues in the CDR3. V lost 0 bases to trimming and J lost 8 bases, with 10 bases between them. Per the germline V gene, CDR1 is KGHDR and CDR2 is SFDVKD. The table came from immunoSEQ multiplex PCR; TCRdb's copy has only in-frame clones and leaves some out. The sample holds fewer than 95,000 clones; approximately 90% are singletons and the top ten take around 5.5%. The rearrangement uses TRBV24-1 and TRBJ2-1; D is tentatively TRBD1 or TRBD2 (5 bases each). This specimen was peripheral blood, taken 28 days after the second AZD1222 dose. The TCR sequence derives from an adult who received the AZD1222 COVID-19 vaccine. CDR3 nucleotides: TGTGCCACCAGTGATTTGATGGGGGACCATGAGCAGTTCTTC. Amino acids: CATSDLMGDHEQFF.